A single sample is the source of the 14 T cell receptor beta chains below, sequenced in a study of read filtering for tumor transcriptome and immune sequencing. Molecular barcoded adaptors covering alpha/delta and beta/gamma chains were used on 400 to 450 ng RNA. TCRdb recomputed calls from the reads with MiXCR, one row per CDR3 protein. The sample lists some 19,000 distinct CDR3 sequences; roughly 23% were seen once. Sequenced: a population of CD138-negative cells sorted from bone marrow. Receptors were obtained from a donor at least 40 years old with multiple myeloma.

As concerns this clonotype: The junction departs from the called germline gene at one end, perhaps through a read error. The chain recombines TRBV11-2 with TRBJ2-1; D is unresolved. Germline CDR1 reads SGHAT; CDR2 reads FQNNGV. The CDR3 spans 15 residues. CDR3 in DNA: TGTGCCAGCAGCTTAGGATTAACGGGTTACAATGAGCAGTCCTTC. Amino acid sequence: CASSLGLTGYNEQSF.

Ten or more counts support this clonotype. The chain joins TRBV29-1 to TRBJ1-1; 7 bases fit TRBD1. This CDR3 contains 14 residues. Germline CDR1 is SQVTM and CDR2 is ANQGSEA. The V segment lost 5 bases and the J segment 5 bases; nucleotides outside the gene matches: 11. The CDR3 DNA sequence: TGCAGCGTTAGACCCCGACAGGGTGGAACTGAAGCTTTCTTT. Amino acids: CSVRPRQGGTEAFF.

This clonotype was found many times. V gene TRBV5-1 combines with J gene TRBJ2-1, with D perhaps assigned TRBD1 or TRBD2 (5 bases each). CDR3 length: 15 amino acids. V dropped 1 base and J dropped 6 bases, with 14 bases sitting between them. Germline CDR1 is SGHRS and CDR2 is YFSETQ. CDR3 coding DNA: TGCGCCAGCAGCTTGAGTGGGACCCTCTTCAATGAGCAGTTCTTC. Translating it yields CASSLSGTLFNEQFF.

This clonotype was seen many times. J is TRBJ2-7 and V is TRBV28, with D perhaps being TRBD1 or TRBD2 (5 bases each). V was cut by 8 bases and J by 4 bases, with 18 bases left in between. CDR3 size: 14 residues. CDR1 MDHEN and CDR2 SYDVKM come from the germline V gene. The CDR3 reads CASSRRTPGYEQYF. The CDR3 DNA reads as TGTGCCAGCTCGCGGAGGACACCAGGTTACGAGCAGTACTTC.

About this clonotype itself: This sequence may be a read error, since a much larger clone differs from it by one base. The CDR3 DNA sequence: TGTGCCAGCAACTTCACCGGGACAGAGCAGTACTTC. This sequence encodes CASNFTGTEQYF. The V call is TRBV7-9, the J call TRBJ2-7; a possible D gene is TRBD1 (6 bases). Trimming stripped 7 bases from V and 7 bases from J, with 14 bases between. CDR3 length equals 12 residues. Germline V gene data show CDR1 as SEHNR and CDR2 as FQNEAQ (reference sequence).

The chain combines TRBV11-2 with TRBJ2-2; D remains ambiguous. The V gene's germline CDR1 is SGHAT and CDR2 FQNNGV. V lost 0 bases, J lost 3 bases, and 11 bases lay in between. The CDR3 spans 16 residues. CDR3 DNA sequence: TGTGCCAGCAGCTTAGATTTAGCCTACCACACCGGGGAGCTGTTTTTT. This encodes CASSLDLAYHTGELFF.

This clonotype has at least ten counts. V usage is TRBV20-1 and J usage is TRBJ2-5, with TRBD2 matching 9 bases. The CDR3 totals 15 residues. Germline V gene lookup returns CDR1 DFQATT and CDR2 SNEGSKA (reference sequence). V dropped 6 bases and J dropped 1; count of bases not matched to a gene: 9. CDR3 coding DNA: TGCAGTGCCCACGCTACTAGCGGGCGCCAAGAGACCCAGTACTTC. This codes for CSAHATSGRQETQYF.

This clonotype was counted at least ten times. V gene TRBV6-6 combines with J gene TRBJ2-7; 16 bases match TRBD2. The CDR3 is 15 residues long. The ends lost 5 bases at V and 7 bases at J; junction bases unmatched: 5. Germline-derived CDR1 and CDR2 are MNHNY and SVGAGI (reference sequence). CDR3 amino acids: CASSDGTSGRGEQYF. The CDR3 region has the DNA TGTGCCAGCAGTGACGGGACTAGCGGGAGGGGGGAGCAGTACTTC.

This clonotype was found many times. The gene calls are TRBV19 and TRBJ1-2, with D unclear. V lost 10 bases and J 8 bases, leaving 14 bases between the germline ends. Germline V gene lookup returns CDR1 LNHDA and CDR2 SQIVND (reference sequence). There are 11 residues in the CDR3. CDR3 DNA: TGTGCCACCCGAGTGGCGGGAGGCTACACCTTC. This gives the protein CATRVAGGYTF.

This clonotype rates as medium-sized. CDR3 coding DNA: TGTGCCAGCAGCCCCATCTCGGGAATTCAGCCCCAGCATTTT. This gives the protein CASSPISGIQPQHF. This sequence joins TRBV28 and TRBJ1-5; D not resolved. The V and J ends lost 6 bases and 6 bases respectively, with 15 bases between them. The CDR3 has 14 amino acids. Germline lookup yields CDR1 MDHEN and CDR2 SYDVKM.

V usage is TRBV28 and J usage is TRBJ1-1, with D unclear. Germline CDR1 is MDHEN and CDR2 is SYDVKM. Trimming removed 3 bases at V and 6 bases at J, with 14 bases between. CDR3 size: 14 residues. CDR3 sequence reads: CASSFKSDGSEAFF. The CDR3 DNA follows: TGTGCCAGCAGTTTCAAGAGCGACGGCTCTGAAGCTTTCTTT. Drawing the rest from reference TRBV28 and TRBJ1-1, the complete variable domain is DVKVTQSSRYLVKRTGEKVFLECVQDMDHENMFWYRQDPGLGLRLIYFSYDVKMKEKGDIPEGYSVSREKKERFSLILESASTNQTSMYLCASSFKSDGSEAFFGQGTRLTVV.

The sample holds many counts of this clonotype. The chain joins TRBV5-1 to TRBJ2-2; 11 bases fit TRBD2. This CDR3 has 16 amino acids. With 7 bases clipped from V and 0 bases from J, the junction kept 5 bases outside the gene matches. In germline, CDR1 is SGHRS, CDR2 YFSETQ. The chain's CDR3 is CASALAGGPNTGELFF. The CDR3 nucleotides read TGCGCCAGCGCTTTAGCGGGAGGGCCGAACACCGGGGAGCTGTTTTTT.

V usage is TRBV20-1 and J usage is TRBJ1-1, with 7 bases that match TRBD1. The germline CDR1 and CDR2 sequences are DFQATT and SNEGSKA (reference sequence). The V segment lost 5 bases and the J segment 0 bases; nucleotides outside the gene matches: 3. CDR3 length: 13 residues. The CDR3 coding sequence is TGCAGTGCTGGGACAGAAATGAACACTGAAGCTTTCTTT. Protein product: CSAGTEMNTEAFF.

This clonotype was counted a few times. The chain employs TRBV6-6 and TRBJ2-7, with TRBD2 identical over 12 bases. The trim removed 2 bases at V and 7 bases at J, leaving 9 bases unmatched. The CDR3 is made up of 16 amino acids. Germline CDR1 and CDR2: MNHNY and SVGAGI (reference sequence). The CDR3 nucleotides read TGTGCCAGCAGTTACCAGAGGCTAGCGGGAGGGGGAGAGCAGTACTTC. It encodes CASSYQRLAGGGEQYF.